The 8 T cell receptor beta chains reported below all come from one sample, sequenced in a study of CD8 T cells in Susac syndrome. With random hexamers, reverse transcription was performed on roughly 0.5 to 1 ug of RNA. TCRdb re-called the immunoSEQ multiplex PCR reads with MiXCR, one entry per CDR3 protein. The table shows roughly 140,000 distinct CDR3 sequences, with about 95% occurring only once. What was sequenced was CD4+ T cells from PBMCs. The receptors were sampled from a human donor with Susac syndrome.

This clonotype occurred once. CDR3 sequence (DNA): TGTGCCAGCAGCTTAGACAGTCCCGAGCAGTACTTC. Translation: CASSLDSPEQYF. The chain combines TRBV7-2 with TRBJ2-7, with D unresolved. Trimming cost V 1 base and J 6 bases, with 7 bases left between them. Germline CDR1 and CDR2: SGHTA and FQGNSA. The CDR3 runs to 12 residues.

The chain combines TRBV7-8 with TRBJ1-5; perhaps TRBD1 as D (6 bases). The germline V gene encodes CDR1 SGHVS and CDR2 FQNEAQ. CDR3 length equals 12 residues. V lost 5 bases and J 15 bases, leaving 17 bases between the germline ends. CDR3 in amino acids: CASSDSVGGWHF. For the CDR3, the DNA is TGTGCCAGCAGCGATTCGGTAGGGGGATGGCATTTT.

This clonotype was counted between two and nine times. The chain carries TRBV29-1 and TRBJ2-7, with D possibly TRBD1 on 5 matching bases. The CDR3 loop spans 12 amino acids. In germline, CDR1 is SQVTM, CDR2 ANQGSEA. V lost 4 bases and J lost 2, with 9 bases in between. The CDR3 nucleotides are TGCAGCGTTGTGGCAGGGCCCTACGAGCAGTACTTC. Amino acid sequence: CSVVAGPYEQYF.

The J gene is TRBJ2-3, the V gene TRBV6-1; D may be TRBD2 (5 bases). There are 12 residues in the CDR3. Germline V gene lookup returns CDR1 MNHNS and CDR2 SASEGT. V was pared by 7 bases and J by 7 bases, with 12 bases between. This CDR3 reads CASKPAGYTQYF. CDR3 sequence (DNA): TGTGCCAGCAAGCCGGCGGGCTATACGCAGTATTTT.

The chain joins TRBV29-1 to TRBJ1-2, with D maybe TRBD1 (6 bases). The ends were cut back, 6 bases at V and 5 bases at J, with 13 bases in the middle. Germline V gene sequence: CDR1 SQVTM, CDR2 ANQGSEA. The CDR3 has 12 amino acids. CDR3 nucleotide sequence: TGCAGCGTACTGGGGGCTTCTTATGGCTACACCTTC. Translation: CSVLGASYGYTF.

The J gene is TRBJ2-2, the V gene TRBV12-3 or TRBV12-4; unclear D gene. The CDR3 sequence is 15 residues long. With 3 bases removed from V and 1 base from J, the gap between germline ends came to 9 bases. The CDR3, as DNA: TGTGCCAGCAGTTTCCTCACTCAGAACACCGGGGAGCTGTTTTTT. Its protein is CASSFLTQNTGELFF.

This chain joins TRBV6-5 and TRBJ1-2, with TRBD1 as a possible D gene (6 bases). The V and J ends lost 5 bases and 3 bases respectively, with 13 bases between them. The CDR3 is made up of 14 amino acids. CDR1 and CDR2 from the germline V gene are MNHEY and SVGAGI. The CDR3 coding sequence is TGTGCCAGCAGTATGGACAGCTCCTACTATGGCTACACCTTC. As protein: CASSMDSSYYGYTF.

The CDR3 DNA sequence: TGCGCCAGCAGCCAAGATGAAGGCAGGGGGCAGACCGGGGAGCTGTTTTTT. Its protein is CASSQDEGRGQTGELFF. The chain carries TRBV4-1 and TRBJ2-2; 8 positions match TRBD1. Germline-derived CDR1 and CDR2 are MGHRA and YSYEKL. V lost 0 bases and J lost 5; bases outside the gene matches: 8. CDR3 size: 17 residues.